The T cell receptor (beta chain) under discussion was sequenced for a study of cytomegalovirus exposure and HLA in healthy donors. CDR1 is GTSNPN, CDR2 SVGIG, per germline (reference sequence). The CDR3 has 12 amino acids. V dropped 1 base and J dropped 3 bases, with 6 bases sitting between them. A multiplex PCR was run with 60 Vbeta primers and 13 Jbeta primers. Assay used: immunoSEQ multiplex PCR; TCRdb lists only in-frame clones, some missing. This table holds more than 100,000 clones, over 70% found once. The TCR was taken from a woman in her thirties or forties in good health and CMV-seronegative. The sample was PBMCs. The chain carries TRBV30 and TRBJ1-2; D is uncertain. Here the CDR3 DNA reads TGTGCCTGGAGTGGGCTGTACTATGGCTACACCTTC. Its translation is CAWSGLYYGYTF.